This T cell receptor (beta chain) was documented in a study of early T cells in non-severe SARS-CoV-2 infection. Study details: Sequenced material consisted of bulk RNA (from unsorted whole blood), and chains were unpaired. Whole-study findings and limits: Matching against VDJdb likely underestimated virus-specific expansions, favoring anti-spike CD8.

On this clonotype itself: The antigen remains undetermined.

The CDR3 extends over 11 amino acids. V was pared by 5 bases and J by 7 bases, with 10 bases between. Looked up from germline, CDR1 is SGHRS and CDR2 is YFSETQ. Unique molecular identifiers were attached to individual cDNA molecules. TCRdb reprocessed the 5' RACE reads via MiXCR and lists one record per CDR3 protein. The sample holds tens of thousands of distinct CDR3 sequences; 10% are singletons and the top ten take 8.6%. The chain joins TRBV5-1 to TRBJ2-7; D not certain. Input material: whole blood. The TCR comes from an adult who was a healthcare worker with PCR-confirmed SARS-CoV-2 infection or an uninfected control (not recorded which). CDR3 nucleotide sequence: TGCGCCAGCAGGGGAACCGCGGAGCAGTACTTC. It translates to CASRGTAEQYF.